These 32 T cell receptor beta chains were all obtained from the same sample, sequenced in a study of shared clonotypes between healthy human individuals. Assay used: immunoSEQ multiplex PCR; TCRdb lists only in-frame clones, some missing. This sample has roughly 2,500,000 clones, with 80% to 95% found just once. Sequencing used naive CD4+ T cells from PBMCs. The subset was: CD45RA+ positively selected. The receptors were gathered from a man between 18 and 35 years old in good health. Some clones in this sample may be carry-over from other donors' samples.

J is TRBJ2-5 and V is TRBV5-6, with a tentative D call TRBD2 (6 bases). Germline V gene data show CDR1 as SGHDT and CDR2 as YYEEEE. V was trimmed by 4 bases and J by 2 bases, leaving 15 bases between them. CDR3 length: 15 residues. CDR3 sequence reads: CASSRLGSGQETQYF. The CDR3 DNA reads TGTGCCAGCAGCCGTTTGGGAAGCGGGCAAGAGACCCAGTACTTC.

CDR3 coding DNA: TGCAGTGCTAATTTAGCTGAGACCCAGTACTTC. Protein product: CSANLAETQYF. The chain has TRBV20-1 and TRBJ2-5; D is unresolved. The germline V gene has CDR1 DFQATT and CDR2 SNEGSKA (reference sequence). The CDR3 is made up of 11 amino acids. V lost 4 bases and J lost 5, with 8 bases in between.

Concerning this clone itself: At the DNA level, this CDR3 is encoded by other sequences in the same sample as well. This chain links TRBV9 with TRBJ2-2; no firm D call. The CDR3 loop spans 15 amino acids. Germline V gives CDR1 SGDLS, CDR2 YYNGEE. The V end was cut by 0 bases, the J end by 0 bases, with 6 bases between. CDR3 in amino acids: CASSVVGTNTGELFF. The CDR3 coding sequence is TGTGCCAGCAGCGTAGTAGGGACGAACACCGGGGAGCTGTTTTTT.

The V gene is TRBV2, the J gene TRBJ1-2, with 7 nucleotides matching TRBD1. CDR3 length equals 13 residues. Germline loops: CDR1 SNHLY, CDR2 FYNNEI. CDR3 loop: CATRGLRLYGYTF. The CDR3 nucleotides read TGTGCTACAAGGGGGCTTCGTCTCTATGGCTACACCTTC.

The CDR3 sequence: CASSPGAEAFF. CDR3 in DNA: TGTGCCAGCAGCCCCGGTGCTGAAGCTTTCTTT. The chain joins TRBV14 to TRBJ1-1, with no clear D. The CDR3 length is 11 residues. Germline assignment: CDR1 SGHDN and CDR2 FVKESK. Trimming left V 4 bases short and J 6 bases short, with 6 bases between.

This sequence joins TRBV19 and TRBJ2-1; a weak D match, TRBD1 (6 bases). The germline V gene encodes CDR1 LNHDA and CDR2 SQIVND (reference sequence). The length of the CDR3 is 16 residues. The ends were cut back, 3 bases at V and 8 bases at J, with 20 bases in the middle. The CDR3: CASSIIGTGKVDEQFF. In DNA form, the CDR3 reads TGTGCCAGTAGTATTATAGGAACAGGGAAAGTGGATGAGCAGTTCTTC.

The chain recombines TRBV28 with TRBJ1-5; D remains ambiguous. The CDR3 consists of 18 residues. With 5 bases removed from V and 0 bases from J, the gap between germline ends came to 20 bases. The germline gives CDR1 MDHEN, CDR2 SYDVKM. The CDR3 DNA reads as TGTGCCAGCAGTCTACAGACAATAGGCCCTTATAGCAATCAGCCCCAGCATTTT. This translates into CASSLQTIGPYSNQPQHF.

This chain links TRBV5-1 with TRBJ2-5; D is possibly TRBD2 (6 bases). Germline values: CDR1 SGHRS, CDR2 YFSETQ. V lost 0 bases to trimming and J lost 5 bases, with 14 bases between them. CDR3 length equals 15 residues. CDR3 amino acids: CASSLDSGSGETQYF. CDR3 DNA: TGCGCCAGCAGCTTGGACTCCGGGAGTGGGGAGACCCAGTACTTC.

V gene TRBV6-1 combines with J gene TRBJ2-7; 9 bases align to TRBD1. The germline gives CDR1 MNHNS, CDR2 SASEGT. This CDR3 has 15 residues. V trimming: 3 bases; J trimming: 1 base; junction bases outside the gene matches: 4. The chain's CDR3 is CASSEGTGMSYEQYF. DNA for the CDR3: TGTGCCAGCAGTGAGGGGACAGGGATGTCCTACGAGCAGTACTTC.

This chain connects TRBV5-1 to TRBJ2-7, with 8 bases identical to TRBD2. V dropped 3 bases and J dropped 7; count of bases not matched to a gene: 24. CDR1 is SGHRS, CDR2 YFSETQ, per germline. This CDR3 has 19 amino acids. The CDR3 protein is CASSSHQLAAKVSGGEQYF. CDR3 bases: TGCGCCAGCAGCTCCCACCAACTAGCGGCAAAGGTCTCGGGTGGAGAGCAGTACTTC.

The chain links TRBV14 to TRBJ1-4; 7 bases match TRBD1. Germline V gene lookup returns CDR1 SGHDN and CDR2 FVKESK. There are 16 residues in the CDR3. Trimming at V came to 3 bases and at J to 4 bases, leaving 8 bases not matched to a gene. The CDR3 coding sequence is TGTGCCAGCAGCCACATCCGGACAGGTTTTAATGAAAAACTGTTTTTT. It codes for CASSHIRTGFNEKLFF. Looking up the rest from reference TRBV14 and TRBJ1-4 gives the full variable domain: EAGVTQFPSHSVIEKGQTVTLRCDPISGHDNLYWYRRVMGKEIKFLLHFVKESKQDESGMPNNRFLAERTGGTYSTLKVQPAELEDSGVYFCASSHIRTGFNEKLFFGSGTQLSVL.

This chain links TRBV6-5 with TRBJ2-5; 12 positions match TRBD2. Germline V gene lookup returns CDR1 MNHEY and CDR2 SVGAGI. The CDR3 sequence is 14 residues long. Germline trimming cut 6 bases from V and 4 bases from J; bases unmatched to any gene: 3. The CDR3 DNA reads TGTGCCAGCAGGCAGACTAGCGGGAGAGAGACCCAGTACTTC. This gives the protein CASRQTSGRETQYF.

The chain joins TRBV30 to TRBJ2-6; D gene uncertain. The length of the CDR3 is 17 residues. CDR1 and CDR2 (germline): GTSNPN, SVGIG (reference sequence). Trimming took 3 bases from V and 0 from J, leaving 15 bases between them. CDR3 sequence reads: CAWRKRLHLSGANVLTF. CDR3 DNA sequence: TGTGCCTGGAGGAAAAGGTTACACCTCTCTGGGGCCAACGTCCTGACTTTC.

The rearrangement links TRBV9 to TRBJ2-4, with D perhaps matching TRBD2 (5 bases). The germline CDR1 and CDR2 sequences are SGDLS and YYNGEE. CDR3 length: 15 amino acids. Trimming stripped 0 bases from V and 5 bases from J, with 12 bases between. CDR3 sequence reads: CASSVDPAEQNIQYF. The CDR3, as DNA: TGTGCCAGCAGCGTAGATCCAGCGGAACAAAACATTCAGTACTTC.

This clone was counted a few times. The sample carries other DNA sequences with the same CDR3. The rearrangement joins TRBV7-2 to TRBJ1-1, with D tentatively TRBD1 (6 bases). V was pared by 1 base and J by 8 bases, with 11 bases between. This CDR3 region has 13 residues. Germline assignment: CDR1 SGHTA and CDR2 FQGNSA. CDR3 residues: CASSLGRDREAFF. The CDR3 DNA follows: TGTGCCAGCAGCTTAGGACGAGACAGGGAAGCTTTCTTT.

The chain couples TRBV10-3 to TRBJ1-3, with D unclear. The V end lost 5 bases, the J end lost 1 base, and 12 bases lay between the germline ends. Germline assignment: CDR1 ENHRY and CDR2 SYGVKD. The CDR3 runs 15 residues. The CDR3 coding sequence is TGTGCCATCAGTACTTCGAGGGAGTCTGGAAACACCATATATTTT. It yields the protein CAISTSRESGNTIYF.

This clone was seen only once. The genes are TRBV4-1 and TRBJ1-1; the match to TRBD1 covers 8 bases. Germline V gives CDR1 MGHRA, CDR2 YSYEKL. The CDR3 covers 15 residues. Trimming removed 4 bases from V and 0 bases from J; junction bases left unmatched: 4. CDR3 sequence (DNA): TGCGCCAGCAGCCGAGGACAGGGTTTGAACACTGAAGCTTTCTTT. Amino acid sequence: CASSRGQGLNTEAFF.

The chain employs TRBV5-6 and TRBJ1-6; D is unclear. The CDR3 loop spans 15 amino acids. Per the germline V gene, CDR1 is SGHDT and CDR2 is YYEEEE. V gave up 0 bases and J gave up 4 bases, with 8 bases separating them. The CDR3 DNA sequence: TGTGCCAGCAGCTTGGGCAGGCCGTATAATTCACCCCTCCACTTT. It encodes CASSLGRPYNSPLHF.

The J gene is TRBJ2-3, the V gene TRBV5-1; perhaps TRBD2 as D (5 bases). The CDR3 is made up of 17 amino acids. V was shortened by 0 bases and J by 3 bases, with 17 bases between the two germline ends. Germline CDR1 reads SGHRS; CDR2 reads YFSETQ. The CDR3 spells CASSLDFLRAHTDTQYF. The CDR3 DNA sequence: TGCGCCAGCAGCTTGGACTTCCTGAGGGCCCATACAGATACGCAGTATTTT.

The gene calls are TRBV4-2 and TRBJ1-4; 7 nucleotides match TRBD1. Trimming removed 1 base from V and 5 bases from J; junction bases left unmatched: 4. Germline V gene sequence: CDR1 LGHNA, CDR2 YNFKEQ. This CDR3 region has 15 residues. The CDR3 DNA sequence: TGTGCCAGCAGCCAAGTCGGGACAGCAAATGAAAAACTGTTTTTT. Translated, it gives CASSQVGTANEKLFF.

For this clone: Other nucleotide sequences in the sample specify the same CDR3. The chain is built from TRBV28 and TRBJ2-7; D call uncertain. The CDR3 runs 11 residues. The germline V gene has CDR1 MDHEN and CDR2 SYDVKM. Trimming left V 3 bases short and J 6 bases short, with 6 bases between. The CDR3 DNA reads TGTGCCAGCAGTTTCTGGTCCGAGCAGTACTTC. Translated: CASSFWSEQYF.

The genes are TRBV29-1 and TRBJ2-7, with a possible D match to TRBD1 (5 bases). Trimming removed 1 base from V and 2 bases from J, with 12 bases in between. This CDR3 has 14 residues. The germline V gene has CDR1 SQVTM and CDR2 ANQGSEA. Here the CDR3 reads CSVEGMAGPYEQYF. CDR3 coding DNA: TGCAGCGTTGAAGGGATGGCAGGGCCCTACGAGCAGTACTTC.

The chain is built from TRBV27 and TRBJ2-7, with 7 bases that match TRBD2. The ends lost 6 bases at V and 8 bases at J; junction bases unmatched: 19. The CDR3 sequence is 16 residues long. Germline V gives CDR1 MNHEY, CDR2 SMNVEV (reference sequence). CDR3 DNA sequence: TGTGCCAGCAGCCTATTGACTAGCCCCTCACTTGGCAAGCAGTACTTC. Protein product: CASSLLTSPSLGKQYF.

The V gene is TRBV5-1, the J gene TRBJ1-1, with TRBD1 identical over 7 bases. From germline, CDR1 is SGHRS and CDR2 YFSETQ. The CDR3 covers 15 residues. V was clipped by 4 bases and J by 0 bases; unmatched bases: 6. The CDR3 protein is CASSRSGTVNTEAFF. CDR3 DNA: TGCGCCAGCAGCCGCTCCGGGACAGTGAACACTGAAGCTTTCTTT.

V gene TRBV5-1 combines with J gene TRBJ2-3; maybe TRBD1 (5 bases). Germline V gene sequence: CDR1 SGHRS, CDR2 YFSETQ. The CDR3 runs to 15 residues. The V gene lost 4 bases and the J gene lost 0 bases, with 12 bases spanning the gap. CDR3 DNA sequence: TGCGCCAGCAGCATACAGGCGACTAGCACAGATACGCAGTATTTT. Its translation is CASSIQATSTDTQYF.

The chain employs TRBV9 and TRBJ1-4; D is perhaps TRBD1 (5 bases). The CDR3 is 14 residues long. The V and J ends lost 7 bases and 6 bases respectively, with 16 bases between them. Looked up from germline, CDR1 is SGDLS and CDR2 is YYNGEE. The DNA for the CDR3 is TGTGCCAGCTGCAGGGAAGGGGACGATGAAAAACTGTTTTTT. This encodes CASCREGDDEKLFF. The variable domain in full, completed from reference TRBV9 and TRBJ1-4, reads DSGVTQTPKHLITATGQRVTLRCSPRSGDLSVYWYQQSLDQGLQFLIQYYNGEERAKGNILERFSAQQFPDLHSELNLSSLELGDSALYFCASCREGDDEKLFFGSGTQLSVL.

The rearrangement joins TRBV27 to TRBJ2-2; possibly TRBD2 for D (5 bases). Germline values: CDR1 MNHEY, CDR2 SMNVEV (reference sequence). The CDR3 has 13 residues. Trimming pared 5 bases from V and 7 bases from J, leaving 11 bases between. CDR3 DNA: TGTGCCAGCAGTCCCGCCGGACTCGGGGAGCTGTTTTTT. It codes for CASSPAGLGELFF.

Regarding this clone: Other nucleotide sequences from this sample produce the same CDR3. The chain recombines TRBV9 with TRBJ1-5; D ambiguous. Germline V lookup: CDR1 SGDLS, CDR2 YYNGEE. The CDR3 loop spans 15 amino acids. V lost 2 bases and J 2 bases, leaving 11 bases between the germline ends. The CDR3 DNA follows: TGTGCCAGCAGCGTTGGAGGGAATGGCAATCAGCCCCAGCATTTT. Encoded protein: CASSVGGNGNQPQHF.

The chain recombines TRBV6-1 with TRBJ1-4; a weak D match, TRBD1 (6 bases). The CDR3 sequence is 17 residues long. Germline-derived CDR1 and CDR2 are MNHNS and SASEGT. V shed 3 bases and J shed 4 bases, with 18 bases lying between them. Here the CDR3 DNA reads TGTGCCAGCAGTGACGACCGGAGGACAGCCTTTAATGAAAAACTGTTTTTT. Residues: CASSDDRRTAFNEKLFF.

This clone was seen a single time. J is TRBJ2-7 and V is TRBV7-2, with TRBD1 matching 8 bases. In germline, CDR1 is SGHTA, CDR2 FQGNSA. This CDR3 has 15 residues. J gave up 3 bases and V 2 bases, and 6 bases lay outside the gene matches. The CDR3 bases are TGTGCCAGCAGCTTAACAGGACAGGGAGGCTACGAGCAGTACTTC. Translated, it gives CASSLTGQGGYEQYF.

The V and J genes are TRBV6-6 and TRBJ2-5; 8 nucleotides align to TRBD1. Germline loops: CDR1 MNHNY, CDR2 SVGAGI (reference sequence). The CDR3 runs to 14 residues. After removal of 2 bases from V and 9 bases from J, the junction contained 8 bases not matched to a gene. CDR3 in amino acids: CASSYGTGIEAQYF. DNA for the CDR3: TGTGCCAGCAGTTACGGGACAGGTATCGAGGCCCAGTACTTC.

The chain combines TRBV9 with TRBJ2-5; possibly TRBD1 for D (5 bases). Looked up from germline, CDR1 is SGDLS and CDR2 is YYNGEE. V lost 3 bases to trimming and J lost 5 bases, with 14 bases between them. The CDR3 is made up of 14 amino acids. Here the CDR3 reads CASSAAGLGETQYF. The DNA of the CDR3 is TGTGCCAGCAGCGCCGCAGGGCTAGGGGAGACCCAGTACTTC.